This is a list of T cell receptor beta chains from one sample in a study of T cells in Graves' hyperthyroidism and ophthalmopathy. Each CDR3 protein gets one entry after TCRdb re-called the multiplex PCR reads with MiXCR. The repertoire consists of some 570,000 distinct CDR3 sequences, with 12% to 15% occurring once and the leading ten covering about 6.6%. Sequenced: blood. Source of these receptors: a woman aged 18-30 years with Graves' ophthalmopathy. The CDR3 runs from the conserved cysteine through the conserved F or W. Each record gives: D gene, clone size, J gene, V gene, CDR3 DNA, CDR3 protein. D genes are given only for firm matches. Rows give clone size only sometimes, using once, few, many, or a class for an expanded clone.

d_call: TRBD2
clone_size: few
j_call: TRBJ2-3
v_call: TRBV4-3
cdr3_nt: TGCGCCAGCACCAGGAATAGCGGGATTAGCACAGATACGCAGTATTTT
cdr3_aa: CASTRNSGISTDTQYF

d_call: NA
clone_size: NA
j_call: TRBJ1-5
v_call: TRBV27
cdr3_nt: TGTGCCAGCAGTCCCATTCGCAGGGTCTCGAATCAGCCCCAGCATTTT
cdr3_aa: CASSPIRRVSNQPQHF

d_call: NA
clone_size: many
j_call: TRBJ2-7
v_call: TRBV2
cdr3_nt: TGTGCCAGCAGTGACAGGGTCTCCTACGAGCAGTACTTC
cdr3_aa: CASSDRVSYEQYF

d_call: NA
clone_size: NA
j_call: TRBJ2-5
v_call: TRBV7-9
cdr3_nt: TGTGCCAGCAGCTGGGTTTGGGAGACCCAGTACTTC
cdr3_aa: CASSWVWETQYF

d_call: TRBD1
clone_size: many
j_call: TRBJ2-7
v_call: TRBV7-8
cdr3_nt: TGTGCCAGCAGTCGACAGGGGATAGGCGAGCAGTACTTC
cdr3_aa: CASSRQGIGEQYF

d_call: NA
clone_size: many
j_call: TRBJ2-7
v_call: TRBV2
cdr3_nt: TGTGCCAGCAGTGTGACAGAGGGCGAGCAGTACTTC
cdr3_aa: CASSVTEGEQYF

d_call: TRBD1
clone_size: NA
j_call: TRBJ2-7
v_call: TRBV28
cdr3_nt: TGTGCCAGCAGTCACCGGACAGGGGCCCACGAGCAGTACTTC
cdr3_aa: CASSHRTGAHEQYF

d_call: NA
clone_size: many
j_call: TRBJ2-1
v_call: TRBV6-2/TRBV6-3
cdr3_nt: TGTGCCAGCAGCTCGCCGCTGGCGGAGACCTACAATGAGCAGTTCTTC
cdr3_aa: CASSSPLAETYNEQFF

d_call: TRBD1
clone_size: NA
j_call: TRBJ2-3
v_call: TRBV9
cdr3_nt: TGTGCCAGCAGCGTAGCCCGACAGGGGATCACAGATACGCAGTATTTT
cdr3_aa: CASSVARQGITDTQYF

d_call: NA
clone_size: NA
j_call: TRBJ2-3
v_call: TRBV4-2
cdr3_nt: TGTGCCAGCGGCCCATCCAGCGAGGGAGGCGTCACAGATACGCAGTATTTT
cdr3_aa: CASGPSSEGGVTDTQYF

d_call: NA
clone_size: NA
j_call: TRBJ1-6
v_call: TRBV3-1
cdr3_nt: TGTGCCAGCAGCCAATCGAGTAATTCACCCCTCCACTTT
cdr3_aa: CASSQSSNSPLHF

d_call: TRBD1
clone_size: many
j_call: TRBJ2-7
v_call: TRBV2
cdr3_nt: TGTGCCAGCAGAACAGGGGGCGCCTTAGCCGAGCAGTACTTC
cdr3_aa: CASRTGGALAEQYF

d_call: TRBD2
clone_size: many
j_call: TRBJ2-3
v_call: TRBV20-1
cdr3_nt: TGCAGTGCCGCCGGGGTAGCGGGAGATGGTGGAGGAAACACAGATACGCAGTATTTT
cdr3_aa: CSAAGVAGDGGGNTDTQYF

d_call: NA
clone_size: many
j_call: TRBJ1-2
v_call: TRBV28
cdr3_nt: TGTGCCAGCAGTTCCGGAGATTTCCATAACTATGGCTACACCTTC
cdr3_aa: CASSSGDFHNYGYTF

d_call: NA
clone_size: many
j_call: TRBJ1-2
v_call: TRBV18
cdr3_nt: TGTGCCAGCTCACCAGACAGTTCTAACTATGGCTACACCTTC
cdr3_aa: CASSPDSSNYGYTF

d_call: NA
clone_size: many
j_call: TRBJ2-7
v_call: TRBV6-1
cdr3_nt: TGTGCCAGCAGTTCTACGGACGGCCGAACTTACGAGCAGTACTTC
cdr3_aa: CASSSTDGRTYEQYF

d_call: TRBD1
clone_size: many
j_call: TRBJ1-6
v_call: TRBV28
cdr3_nt: TGTGCCAGCAGGACGGCAGGGGACAGAACTCTGGCCCTCCACTTT
cdr3_aa: CASRTAGDRTLALHF

d_call: NA
clone_size: many
j_call: TRBJ1-1
v_call: TRBV2
cdr3_nt: TGTGCCAGCAGTGAATATAACAGGGTCACTGAAGCTTTCTTT
cdr3_aa: CASSEYNRVTEAFF

d_call: NA
clone_size: NA
j_call: TRBJ2-7
v_call: TRBV4-1
cdr3_nt: TGCGCCAGCAGCCAAGAATCACGGTACGAGCAGTACTTC
cdr3_aa: CASSQESRYEQYF

d_call: TRBD1
clone_size: NA
j_call: TRBJ2-1
v_call: TRBV9
cdr3_nt: TGTGCCAGCAGCACCAGGGCGGGGACAGGGGCCAATGAGCAGTTCTTC
cdr3_aa: CASSTRAGTGANEQFF

d_call: TRBD2
clone_size: many
j_call: TRBJ2-1
v_call: TRBV27
cdr3_nt: TGTGCCAGCAGTTCCATAGCCTCTAGCGGGGCCTACAATGAGCAGTTCTTC
cdr3_aa: CASSSIASSGAYNEQFF

d_call: TRBD1
clone_size: NA
j_call: TRBJ2-7
v_call: TRBV2
cdr3_nt: TGTGCCAGTCTGGGTCCTCCCAAGAACCGGGACAGGTCCTACGAGCAGTACTTC
cdr3_aa: CASLGPPKNRDRSYEQYF

d_call: NA
clone_size: few
j_call: TRBJ2-5
v_call: TRBV20-1
cdr3_nt: TGCAGTGCTAGGGGATCAGAGACCCAGTACTTC
cdr3_aa: CSARGSETQYF

d_call: TRBD1
clone_size: many
j_call: TRBJ1-1
v_call: TRBV3-1
cdr3_nt: TGTGCCAGCAGCCGACTGGACAGGAGGGTAGAAGCTTTCTTT
cdr3_aa: CASSRLDRRVEAFF

d_call: TRBD2
clone_size: many
j_call: TRBJ2-7
v_call: TRBV27
cdr3_nt: TGTGCCAGCAGTTCCCTCAGACTAGCGGGAGACTCCTACGAGCAGTACTTC
cdr3_aa: CASSSLRLAGDSYEQYF

d_call: NA
clone_size: many
j_call: TRBJ2-7
v_call: TRBV7-3
cdr3_nt: TGTGCCAGCAGCTTAGCGAGAGGCTACGAGCAGTACTTC
cdr3_aa: CASSLARGYEQYF

d_call: NA
clone_size: many
j_call: TRBJ2-1
v_call: TRBV3-1
cdr3_nt: TGTGCCAGCAGCCAAGATCTTAGTAGATCCAATGAGCAGTTCTTC
cdr3_aa: CASSQDLSRSNEQFF

d_call: NA
clone_size: NA
j_call: TRBJ2-1
v_call: TRBV7-9
cdr3_nt: TGTGCCAGCATCTCCGGGGCCTACGAGCAGTTCTTC
cdr3_aa: CASISGAYEQFF

d_call: NA
clone_size: many
j_call: TRBJ1-4
v_call: TRBV12-3/TRBV12-4
cdr3_nt: TGTGCCAGCAGTTTTAGGTCGGCCCCAAAACTGTTTTTT
cdr3_aa: CASSFRSAPKLFF

d_call: TRBD1
clone_size: many
j_call: TRBJ1-4
v_call: TRBV4-1
cdr3_nt: TGCGCCAGCAGCCAGGGACAGGGGGTATACGAAAAACTGTTTTTT
cdr3_aa: CASSQGQGVYEKLFF

d_call: NA
clone_size: NA
j_call: TRBJ2-5
v_call: TRBV20-1
cdr3_nt: TGCAGTGCTAGAGATCGGACTCGCGGGTCGGAGACCCAGTACTTC
cdr3_aa: CSARDRTRGSETQYF

d_call: TRBD1
clone_size: few
j_call: TRBJ2-5
v_call: TRBV10-3
cdr3_nt: TGTGCCATCAGTGCGGGACAGATTTCCCAAGAGACCCAGTACTTC
cdr3_aa: CAISAGQISQETQYF

d_call: TRBD1
clone_size: many
j_call: TRBJ2-1
v_call: TRBV7-2
cdr3_nt: TGTGCCAGCAGCCTACAGGGGGCGGGTAATGAGCAGTTCTTC
cdr3_aa: CASSLQGAGNEQFF

d_call: NA
clone_size: NA
j_call: TRBJ2-3
v_call: TRBV19
cdr3_nt: TGTGCCAGTAGTCCCTCCGGAGTCCCGGCAGATACGCAGTATTTT
cdr3_aa: CASSPSGVPADTQYF

d_call: TRBD1
clone_size: few
j_call: TRBJ1-2
v_call: TRBV12-3/TRBV12-4
cdr3_nt: TGTGCCAGCAGTTTAGAGCTGGTGGACAGGCAAAGGGGCTACACCTTC
cdr3_aa: CASSLELVDRQRGYTF

d_call: NA
clone_size: once
j_call: TRBJ2-1
v_call: TRBV19
cdr3_nt: TGTGCCAGTAGTACGACAGGCTACAATGAGCGGTTCTTC
cdr3_aa: CASSTTGYNERFF

d_call: NA
clone_size: NA
j_call: TRBJ2-6
v_call: TRBV10-3
cdr3_nt: TGTGCCATCAGTGACGCGGGTCGCAGGTTACCCTCTGGGGCCAACGTCCTGACTTTC
cdr3_aa: CAISDAGRRLPSGANVLTF